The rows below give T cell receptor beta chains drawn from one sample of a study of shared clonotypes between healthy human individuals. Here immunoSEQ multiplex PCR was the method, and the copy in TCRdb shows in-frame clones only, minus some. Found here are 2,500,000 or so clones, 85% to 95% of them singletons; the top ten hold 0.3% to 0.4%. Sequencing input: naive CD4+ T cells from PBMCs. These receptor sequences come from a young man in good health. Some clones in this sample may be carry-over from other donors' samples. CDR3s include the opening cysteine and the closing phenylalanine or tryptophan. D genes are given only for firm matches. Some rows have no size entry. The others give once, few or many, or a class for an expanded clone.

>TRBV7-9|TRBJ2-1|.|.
CASTLGGGGSPAYNEQFF
TGTGCCAGCACGCTAGGGGGCGGCGGGAGCCCTGCCTACAATGAGCAGTTCTTC
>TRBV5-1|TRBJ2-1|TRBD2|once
CASSLVLAGGRNEQFF
TGCGCCAGCAGCTTGGTTCTAGCGGGGGGTAGGAATGAGCAGTTCTTC
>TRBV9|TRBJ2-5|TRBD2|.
CASSKRLAGGQETQYF
TGTGCCAGCAGCAAGAGACTAGCGGGAGGCCAAGAGACCCAGTACTTC
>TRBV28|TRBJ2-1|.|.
CASSSPLRAGSKGEQFF
TGTGCCAGCAGTTCCCCCCTGCGGGCAGGGTCGAAAGGTGAGCAGTTCTTC
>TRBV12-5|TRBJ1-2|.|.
CASGLQGGVYGYTF
TGTGCTAGTGGTTTGCAGGGCGGCGTCTATGGCTACACCTTC
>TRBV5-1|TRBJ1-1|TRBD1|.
CASTRQGSNTEAFF
TGCGCCAGCACCCGACAGGGCTCGAACACTGAAGCTTTCTTT
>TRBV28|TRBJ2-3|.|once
CASSFPGEYTQYF
TGTGCCAGCAGTTTCCCGGGGGAATATACGCAGTATTTT
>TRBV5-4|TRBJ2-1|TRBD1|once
CASSIGTGRNNEQFF
TGTGCCAGCAGCATAGGGACAGGGCGGAACAATGAGCAGTTCTTC
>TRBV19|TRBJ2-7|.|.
CASSIIGGRYEQYF
TGTGCCAGTAGTATAATCGGGGGACGCTACGAGCAGTACTTC
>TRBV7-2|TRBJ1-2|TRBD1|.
CASSSRPGGAGYTF
TGTGCCAGCAGCTCGAGGCCAGGGGGAGCGGGCTACACCTTC